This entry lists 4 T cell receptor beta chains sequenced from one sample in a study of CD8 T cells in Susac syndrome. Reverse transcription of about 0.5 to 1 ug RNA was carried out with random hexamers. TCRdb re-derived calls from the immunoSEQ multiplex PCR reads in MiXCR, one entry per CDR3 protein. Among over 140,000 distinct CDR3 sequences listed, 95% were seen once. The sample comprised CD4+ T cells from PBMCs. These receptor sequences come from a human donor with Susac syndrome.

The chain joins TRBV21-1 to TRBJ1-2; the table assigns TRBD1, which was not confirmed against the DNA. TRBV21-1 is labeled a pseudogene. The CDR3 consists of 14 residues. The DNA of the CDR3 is TGTGCCAGCAGCAAACCCTGGACAGGGCACGGCTACACCTTC. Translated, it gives CASSKPWTGHGYTF.

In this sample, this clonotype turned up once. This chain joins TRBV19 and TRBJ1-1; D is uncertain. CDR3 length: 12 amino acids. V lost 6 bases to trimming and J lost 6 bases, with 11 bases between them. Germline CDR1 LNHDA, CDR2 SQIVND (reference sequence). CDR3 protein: CASSTRVAEAFF. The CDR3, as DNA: TGTGCCAGTAGCACGAGGGTGGCTGAAGCTTTCTTT.

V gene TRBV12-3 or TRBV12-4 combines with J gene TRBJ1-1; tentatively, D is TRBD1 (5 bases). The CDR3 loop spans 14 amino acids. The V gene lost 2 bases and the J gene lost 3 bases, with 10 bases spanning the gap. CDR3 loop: CASSLRQLYTEAFF. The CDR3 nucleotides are TGTGCCAGCAGTTTAAGACAGCTTTACACTGAAGCTTTCTTT.

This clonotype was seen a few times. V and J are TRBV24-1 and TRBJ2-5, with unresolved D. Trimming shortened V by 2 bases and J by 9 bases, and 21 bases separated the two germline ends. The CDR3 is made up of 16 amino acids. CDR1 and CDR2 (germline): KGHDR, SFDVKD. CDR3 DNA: TGTGCCACCAGTGATTCGCGCGAATCGGCAGTCGGATCCCAGTACTTC. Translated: CATSDSRESAVGSQYF.